The entry below describes one T cell receptor (beta chain). This record comes from a study of blood T cell repertoires in COVID-19. Here immunoSEQ multiplex PCR was the method, and the copy in TCRdb shows in-frame clones only, minus some. This sample carries 350,000 or so clones, about 90% of them seen once, and the ten largest clones take more than 1%. V lost 6 bases and J lost 1; bases outside the gene matches: 1. The CDR3 spans 14 residues. CDR1 MNHEY and CDR2 SVGAGI come from the germline V gene. V gene TRBV6-5 combines with J gene TRBJ2-2; 8 bases are a match to TRBD1. This clonotype originated in a woman aged 25-40 years who had recovered from COVID-19. The sequenced sample was PBMCs or T cells enriched from blood (not recorded which). CDR3 loop: CASRTGENTGELFF. The CDR3 region has the DNA TGTGCCAGCAGGACAGGGGAGAACACCGGGGAGCTGTTTTTT.